Following are 22 T cell receptor beta chains from one sample sequenced in a study of T-cell reconstitution after alpha-beta-depleted transplantation in children. A TCRbeta library incorporating unique molecular identifiers was prepared. TCRdb recomputed calls from the PCR reads with MiXCR, one row per CDR3 protein. The profile shows 500,000 or so distinct CDR3 sequences, 30% to 35% of them singletons. The specimen comprised PBMCs from the stem cell graft donor, sampled from the stem cell graft. These receptors all stem from a human donor who donated a stem cell graft to a child with aplastic anemia.

The sample holds a few counts of this clonotype. This sequence joins TRBV18 and TRBJ1-4, with D possibly TRBD1 on 6 matching bases. Trimming cost V 5 bases and J 7 bases, with 17 bases left between them. The germline gives CDR1 KGHSH, CDR2 LQKENI. The CDR3 totals 15 residues. CDR3 sequence reads: CASSGDVGATEKLFF. The CDR3 nucleotides are TGTGCCAGCTCAGGCGACGTGGGGGCAACTGAAAAACTGTTTTTT.

The chain couples TRBV19 to TRBJ2-1; TRBD1 might be the D (5 bases). V lost 6 bases, J lost 10 bases, and 13 bases lay in between. The CDR3 sequence is 12 residues long. CDR1 and CDR2 from the germline V gene are LNHDA and SQIVND (reference sequence). The CDR3 DNA follows: TGTGCCAGTAGCTATACCTCAGGGGAGCAGTTCTTC. Encoded protein: CASSYTSGEQFF. The full variable domain, with the rest looked up from reference TRBV19 and TRBJ2-1, is DGGITQSPKYLFRKEGQNVTLSCEQNLNHDAMYWYRQDPGQGLRLIYYSQIVNDFQKGDIAEGYSVSREKKESFPLTVTSAQKNPTAFYLCASSYTSGEQFFGPGTRLTVL.

The genes are TRBV6-5 and TRBJ1-1; D is unclear. Germline CDR1 reads MNHEY; CDR2 reads SVGAGI. The CDR3 runs 11 residues. Between the trimmed V and J ends, which lost 8 bases and 0 bases, there was a span of 4 bases. CDR3 amino acids: CASHLNTEAFF. CDR3 nucleotides: TGTGCCAGCCACTTGAACACTGAAGCTTTCTTT.

This clonotype showed up many times. J is TRBJ1-1 and V is TRBV29-1, with D maybe TRBD1 (6 bases). This CDR3 has 14 amino acids. Trimming shortened V by 1 base and J by 1 base, and 10 bases separated the two germline ends. Germline V CDR1 and CDR2: SQVTM, ANQGSEA. The CDR3 DNA reads as TGCAGCGTTGAAGTGTGGGGGGCGAACACTGAAGCTTTCTTT. Its translation: CSVEVWGANTEAFF.

The genes are TRBV5-6 and TRBJ1-3; weak D call: TRBD1 (5 bases). This CDR3 spans 14 amino acids. Germline V gene sequence: CDR1 SGHDT, CDR2 YYEEEE. Trimming removed 4 bases at V and 4 bases at J, with 12 bases between. The CDR3 protein is CASSRRGGGNTIYF. CDR3 bases: TGTGCCAGCAGCCGGAGGGGTGGAGGAAACACCATATATTTT. The whole variable domain, filled in from reference TRBV5-6 and TRBJ1-3, reads DAGVTQSPTHLIKTRGQQVTLRCSPKSGHDTVSWYQQALGQGPQFIFQYYEEEERQRGNFPDRFSGHQFPNYSSELNVNALLLGDSALYLCASSRRGGGNTIYFGEGSWLTVV.

This clonotype was observed a handful of times. V and J are TRBV27 and TRBJ2-7, with TRBD1 matching over 8 bases. After removal of 5 bases from V and 0 bases from J, the junction contained 9 bases not matched to a gene. The CDR3 sequence is 16 residues long. Germline CDR1 reads MNHEY; CDR2 reads SMNVEV (reference sequence). CDR3: CASSPIGQGGSYEQYV. CDR3 bases: TGTGCCAGCAGTCCCATCGGACAGGGAGGCTCCTACGAGCAGTACGTC.

The chain's CDR3 is CSARDTGTGVPYEQYF. For the CDR3, the DNA is TGCAGTGCTAGAGATACCGGGACAGGGGTCCCTTACGAGCAGTACTTC. V and J are TRBV20-1 and TRBJ2-7, with TRBD1 matching over 10 bases. V gave up 0 bases and J gave up 4 bases; unmatched junction bases: 9. Germline CDR1 DFQATT, CDR2 SNEGSKA (reference sequence). The CDR3 is 16 amino acids.

The chain carries TRBV14 and TRBJ2-3; no reliable D call. Trimming shortened V by 1 base and J by 6 bases, and 14 bases separated the two germline ends. Germline V gene data show CDR1 as SGHDN and CDR2 as FVKESK. The CDR3 has 15 residues. Here the CDR3 reads CASSQVPAPWDTQYF. CDR3 in DNA: TGTGCCAGCAGCCAAGTACCAGCGCCGTGGGATACGCAGTATTTT.

The chain carries TRBV29-1 and TRBJ1-1, with D unresolved. Per germline, CDR1 SQVTM and CDR2 ANQGSEA. This CDR3 spans 12 amino acids. V gave up 1 base and J gave up 2 bases, with 5 bases separating them. CDR3 loop: CSVEGHNTEAFF. The CDR3 nucleotides read TGCAGCGTTGAAGGACACAACACTGAAGCTTTCTTT.

This clonotype was seen repeatedly, ten times or more. The V and J genes are TRBV12-3 or TRBV12-4 and TRBJ1-1; D is uncertain. Trimming shortened V by 8 bases and J by 2 bases, and 21 bases separated the two germline ends. CDR3 length: 16 residues. CDR3 nucleotides: TGTGCCAGCGCCAGGACGGCAGTTCTTTTTAACACTGAAGCTTTCTTT. It specifies CASARTAVLFNTEAFF.

CDR3 protein: CASSSDRAGNTIYF. The DNA for the CDR3 is TGTGCCAGCAGTTCCGACAGGGCCGGAAACACCATATATTTT. The chain combines TRBV2 with TRBJ1-3; 7 nucleotides agree with TRBD1. Germline V gene lookup returns CDR1 SNHLY and CDR2 FYNNEI. J lost 4 bases, V lost 5 bases, and 5 bases had no gene match. This CDR3 region has 14 residues.

V gene TRBV5-6 combines with J gene TRBJ2-2; 15 bases fit TRBD2. J was trimmed by 5 bases and V by 2 bases; bases with no gene match: 4. Germline assignment: CDR1 SGHDT and CDR2 YYEEEE. The CDR3 has 17 residues. CDR3 region: CASSFPGLAGGTGELFF. The CDR3 coding sequence is TGTGCCAGCAGCTTCCCGGGACTAGCGGGAGGAACCGGGGAGCTGTTTTTT.

The CDR3 loop reads CSASTSGRAWQYF. DNA of the CDR3: TGCAGTGCTAGCACTAGCGGGAGGGCCTGGCAGTACTTC. The chain has TRBV20-1 and TRBJ2-7, with 13 bases that match TRBD2. The V gene's germline CDR1 is DFQATT and CDR2 SNEGSKA (reference sequence). V dropped 3 bases and J dropped 9; count of bases not matched to a gene: 5. CDR3 length equals 13 residues.

This clonotype was recorded a few times. This chain joins TRBV10-3 and TRBJ1-6; TRBD1 matches at 10 bases. This CDR3 region has 14 residues. From germline, CDR1 is ENHRY and CDR2 SYGVKD. With 10 bases clipped from V and 8 bases from J, the junction kept 8 bases outside the gene matches. The CDR3 DNA reads TGTGCCAGTGGACAGGGGGGAGTGGATTCACCCCTCCACTTT. Residues: CASGQGGVDSPLHF.

The chain recombines TRBV7-9 with TRBJ1-5, with 10 bases lining up with TRBD1. Germline lookup yields CDR1 SEHNR and CDR2 FQNEAQ (reference sequence). This CDR3 region has 17 residues. The V and J ends lost 3 bases and 0 bases, in that order; junction bases with no gene match: 5. CDR3 sequence reads: CASSFGTGDGSNQPQHF. CDR3 nucleotide sequence: TGTGCCAGCAGCTTCGGGACAGGGGACGGTAGCAATCAGCCCCAGCATTTT.

This clonotype was seen more than once but under ten times. The genes are TRBV4-3 and TRBJ1-6, with D perhaps TRBD1 (6 bases). V was clipped by 0 bases and J by 10 bases, with 16 bases between them. CDR3 length equals 16 residues. Germline loops: CDR1 LGHNA, CDR2 YSLEER. This chain's CDR3 is CASSQERVEQGSPLHF. The DNA of the CDR3 is TGCGCCAGCAGCCAAGAGAGAGTGGAACAGGGATCACCCCTCCACTTT.

This clonotype was counted between two and nine times. This chain connects TRBV20-1 to TRBJ1-5, with unresolved D. This CDR3 spans 15 amino acids. The germline CDR1 and CDR2 sequences are DFQATT and SNEGSKA (reference sequence). V was shortened by 6 bases and J by 0 bases, with 15 bases between the two germline ends. CDR3 residues: CSAAESGYSNQPQHF. CDR3 DNA sequence: TGCAGTGCGGCTGAGTCGGGGTATAGCAATCAGCCCCAGCATTTT.

V usage is TRBV4-3 and J usage is TRBJ1-5, with a tentative D call TRBD1 (5 bases). The CDR3 extends over 14 amino acids. CDR1 and CDR2 from the germline V gene are LGHNA and YSLEER. Trimming cost V 0 bases and J 5 bases, with 8 bases left between them. CDR3 sequence reads: CASSQDRDDQPQHF. Written as DNA, the CDR3 is TGCGCCAGCAGCCAAGATAGGGACGATCAGCCCCAGCATTTT.

This clonotype was detected ten times or more. V gene TRBV28 combines with J gene TRBJ1-2; D call uncertain. This CDR3 has 13 residues. Deletions cut 2 bases from V and 2 bases from J, with 6 bases between. Looked up from germline, CDR1 is MDHEN and CDR2 is SYDVKM. CDR3 nucleotide sequence: TGTGCCAGCAGTTTAAGCCGGAACTATGGCTACACCTTC. The encoded protein is CASSLSRNYGYTF.

This chain connects TRBV5-1 to TRBJ2-3, with D perhaps matching TRBD1 or TRBD2 (6 bases each). Germline V lookup: CDR1 SGHRS, CDR2 YFSETQ. This CDR3 has 15 residues. Trimming shortened V by 3 bases and J by 2 bases, and 13 bases separated the two germline ends. The CDR3 DNA follows: TGCGCCAGCAGCTCTCGCCCGGGGGCCACAGATACGCAGTATTTT. It codes for CASSSRPGATDTQYF.

The chain recombines TRBV11-3 with TRBJ2-1; unclear D gene. V was trimmed by 5 bases and J by 3 bases, leaving 11 bases between them. Germline-derived CDR1 and CDR2 are SGHNT and YENEEA. The CDR3 is 14 residues long. The CDR3 region is CASSQRWSYNEQFF. CDR3 nucleotide sequence: TGTGCCAGCAGCCAAAGGTGGAGCTACAATGAGCAGTTCTTC.

This clonotype turned up a few times. The chain couples TRBV21-1 to TRBJ2-7; TRBD1 is the table's D call and was not checked against the DNA. TRBV21-1 corresponds to a pseudogene. The CDR3 runs to 18 residues. DNA for the CDR3: TGTGCCAGCAGCAAATCTCCCGGACAGGGAAGCTTTAGTATGGAGCAGTACGTC. Encoded protein: CASSKSPGQGSFSMEQYV.